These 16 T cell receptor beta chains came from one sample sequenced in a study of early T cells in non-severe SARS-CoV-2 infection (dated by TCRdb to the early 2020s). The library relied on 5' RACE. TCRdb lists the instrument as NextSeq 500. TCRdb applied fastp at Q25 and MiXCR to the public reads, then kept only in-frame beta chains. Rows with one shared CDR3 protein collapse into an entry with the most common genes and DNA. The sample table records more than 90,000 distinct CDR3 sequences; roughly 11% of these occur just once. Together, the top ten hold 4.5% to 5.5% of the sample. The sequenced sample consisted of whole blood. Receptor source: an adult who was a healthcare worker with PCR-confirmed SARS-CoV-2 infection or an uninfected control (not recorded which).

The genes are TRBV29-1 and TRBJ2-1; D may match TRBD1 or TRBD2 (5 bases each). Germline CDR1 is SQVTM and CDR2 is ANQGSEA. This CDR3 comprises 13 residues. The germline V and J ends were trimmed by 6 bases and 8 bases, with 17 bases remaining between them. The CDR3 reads CSVRKTRGDEQFF. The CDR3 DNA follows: TGCAGCGTCCGCAAAACTAGAGGGGATGAGCAGTTCTTC.

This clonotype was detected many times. The CDR3 DNA sequence: TGTGCCAGCAGCTTCTGGAATCAGCCCCAGCATTTT. Its protein is CASSFWNQPQHF. J is TRBJ1-5 and V is TRBV5-5; D unclear. Germline V gene data show CDR1 as SGHKS and CDR2 as YYEKEE (reference sequence). The CDR3 runs to 12 residues. V was trimmed by 2 bases and J by 4 bases, leaving 4 bases between them.

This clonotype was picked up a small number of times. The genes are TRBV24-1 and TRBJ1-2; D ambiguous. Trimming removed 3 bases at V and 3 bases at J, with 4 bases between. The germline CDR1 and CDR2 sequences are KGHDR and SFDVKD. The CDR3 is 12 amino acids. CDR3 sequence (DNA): TGTGCCACCAGTGATCGACACTATGGCTACACCTTC. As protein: CATSDRHYGYTF.

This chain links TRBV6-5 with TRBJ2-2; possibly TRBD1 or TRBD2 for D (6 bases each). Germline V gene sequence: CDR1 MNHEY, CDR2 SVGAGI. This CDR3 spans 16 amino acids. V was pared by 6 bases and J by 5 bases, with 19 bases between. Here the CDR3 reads CASRVNRAAGTGELFF. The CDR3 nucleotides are TGTGCCAGCAGGGTAAACAGGGCCGCGGGAACCGGGGAGCTGTTTTTT.

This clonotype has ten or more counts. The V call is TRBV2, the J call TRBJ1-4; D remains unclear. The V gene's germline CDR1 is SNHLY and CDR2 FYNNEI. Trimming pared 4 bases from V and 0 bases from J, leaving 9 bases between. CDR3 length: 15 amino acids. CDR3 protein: CASSVDLATNEKLFF. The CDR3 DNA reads TGTGCCAGCAGTGTGGACCTTGCAACTAATGAAAAACTGTTTTTT.

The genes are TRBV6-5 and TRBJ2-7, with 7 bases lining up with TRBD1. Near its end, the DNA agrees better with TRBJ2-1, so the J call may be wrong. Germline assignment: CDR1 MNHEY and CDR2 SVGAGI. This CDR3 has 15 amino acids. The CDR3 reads CASSQTGSRRYEQFF. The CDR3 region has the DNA TGTGCCAGCAGCCAGACAGGGTCGCGAAGGTACGAGCAGTTCTTC.

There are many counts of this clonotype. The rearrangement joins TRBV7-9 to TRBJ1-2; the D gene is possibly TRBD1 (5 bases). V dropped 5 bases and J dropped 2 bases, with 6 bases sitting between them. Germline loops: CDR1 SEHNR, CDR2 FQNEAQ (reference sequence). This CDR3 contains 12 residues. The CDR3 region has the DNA TGTGCCAGCAGCCGGGACAACTATGGCTACACCTTC. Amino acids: CASSRDNYGYTF.

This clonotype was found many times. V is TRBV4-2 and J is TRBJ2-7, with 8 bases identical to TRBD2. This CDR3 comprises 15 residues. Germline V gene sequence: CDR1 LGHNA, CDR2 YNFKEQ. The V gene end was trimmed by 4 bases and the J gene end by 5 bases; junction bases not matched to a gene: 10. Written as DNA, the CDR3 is TGTGCCAGCAGCCTTCTTGCCGGGACTAGGAACGAGCAGTACTTC. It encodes CASSLLAGTRNEQYF.

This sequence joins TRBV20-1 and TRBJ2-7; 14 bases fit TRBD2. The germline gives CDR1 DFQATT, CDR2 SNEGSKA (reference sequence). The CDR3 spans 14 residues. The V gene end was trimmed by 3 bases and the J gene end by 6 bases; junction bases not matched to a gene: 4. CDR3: CSARGLAGVGEQYF. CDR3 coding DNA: TGCAGTGCTAGGGGACTAGCGGGAGTCGGCGAGCAGTACTTC.

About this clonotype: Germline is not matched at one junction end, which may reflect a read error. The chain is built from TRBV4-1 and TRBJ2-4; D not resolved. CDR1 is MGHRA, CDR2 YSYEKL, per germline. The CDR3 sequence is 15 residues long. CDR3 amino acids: CASSQLQRSKDIQYF. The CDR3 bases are TGCGCCAGCAGCCAGCTACAGCGTTCCAAAGACATTCAGTACTTC.

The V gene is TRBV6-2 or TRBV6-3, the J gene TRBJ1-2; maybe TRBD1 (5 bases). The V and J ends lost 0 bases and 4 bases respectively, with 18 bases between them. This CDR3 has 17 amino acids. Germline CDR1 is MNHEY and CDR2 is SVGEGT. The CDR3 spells CASSYSVQRGAVYGYTF. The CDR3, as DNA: TGTGCCAGCAGTTACTCGGTTCAGAGGGGCGCGGTCTATGGCTACACCTTC.

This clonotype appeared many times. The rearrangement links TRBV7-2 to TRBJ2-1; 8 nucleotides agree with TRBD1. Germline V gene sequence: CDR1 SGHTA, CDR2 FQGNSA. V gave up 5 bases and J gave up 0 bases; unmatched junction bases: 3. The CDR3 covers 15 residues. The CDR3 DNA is TGTGCCAGCAGCCGAGACAGGGGCTCCTACAATGAGCAGTTCTTC. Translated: CASSRDRGSYNEQFF.

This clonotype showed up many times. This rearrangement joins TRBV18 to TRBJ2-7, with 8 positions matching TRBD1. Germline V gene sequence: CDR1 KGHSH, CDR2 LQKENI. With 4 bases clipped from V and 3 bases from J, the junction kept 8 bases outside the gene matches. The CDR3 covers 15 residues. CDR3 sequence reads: CASSQTGESIYEQYF. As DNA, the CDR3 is TGTGCCAGCTCACAGACAGGGGAATCGATCTACGAGCAGTACTTC.

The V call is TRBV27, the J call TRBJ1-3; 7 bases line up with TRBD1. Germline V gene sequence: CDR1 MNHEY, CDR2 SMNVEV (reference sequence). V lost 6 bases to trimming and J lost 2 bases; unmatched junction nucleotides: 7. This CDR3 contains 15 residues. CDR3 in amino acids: CASSRDSGPGNTIYF. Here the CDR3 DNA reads TGTGCCAGCAGCCGGGACAGTGGACCTGGAAACACCATATATTTT.

The CDR3 DNA reads as TGTGCCAGCAGTAGGGTACAGGGGACTGGAAACACCATATATTTT. Its translation is CASSRVQGTGNTIYF. The chain carries TRBV6-5 and TRBJ1-3; 7 nucleotides agree with TRBD1. The CDR3 contains 15 residues. Germline V CDR1 and CDR2: MNHEY, SVGAGI. With V trimmed by 5 bases and J by 2 bases, 6 bases remained unmatched.

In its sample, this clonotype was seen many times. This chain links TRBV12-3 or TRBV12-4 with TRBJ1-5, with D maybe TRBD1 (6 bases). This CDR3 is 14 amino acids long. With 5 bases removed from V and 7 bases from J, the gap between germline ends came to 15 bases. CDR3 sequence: CASSLQGSEQPQHF. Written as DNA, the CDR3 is TGTGCCAGCAGTCTACAGGGTTCGGAGCAGCCCCAGCATTTT.